Below, 13 T cell receptor beta chains from the same sample are listed, as sequenced in a study of lymphopenia after photon versus proton radiotherapy. Sequencing used immunoSEQ multiplex PCR; TCRdb keeps in-frame clones, though not all of them. This sample has approximately 45,000 clones; roughly 87% occur once, and the top ten carry 2% to 2.5%. The sample in question was peripheral blood, obtained from a patient treated with photon-based radiotherapy. These receptors came from a man aged 35-49 years with gastric cancer.

This clone was observed a single time. The chain employs TRBV19 and TRBJ2-2; TRBD2 agrees at 7 bases. Germline CDR1 and CDR2: LNHDA and SQIVND (reference sequence). The CDR3 loop spans 13 amino acids. With 4 bases clipped from V and 4 bases from J, the junction kept 0 bases outside the gene matches. The CDR3 protein is CASSSGGTGELFF. DNA of the CDR3: TGTGCCAGTAGTAGCGGGGGCACCGGGGAGCTGTTTTTT.

The chain recombines TRBV10-3 with TRBJ2-3; 7 nucleotides match TRBD1. In germline, CDR1 is ENHRY, CDR2 SYGVKD. The CDR3 loop spans 13 amino acids. Trimming cost V 2 bases and J 6 bases; bases outside gene matches: 2. Written as DNA, the CDR3 is TGTGCCATCAGTGAGGACAGGGCCGATACGCAGTATTTT. Protein product: CAISEDRADTQYF.

The chain links TRBV2 to TRBJ2-5; D unresolved. This CDR3 is built from 13 residues. Trimming cost V 5 bases and J 4 bases, with 11 bases left between them. Germline CDR1 and CDR2: SNHLY and FYNNEI. The CDR3 DNA follows: TGTGCCAGCAGTCCTAGAAGAACAGAGACCCAGTACTTC. It specifies CASSPRRTETQYF.

V is TRBV19 and J is TRBJ2-2; D is uncertain. Germline CDR1 and CDR2: LNHDA and SQIVND (reference sequence). Trimming cost V 1 base and J 4 bases, with 13 bases left between them. The CDR3 length is 16 residues. CDR3 DNA sequence: TGTGCCAGTAGTATAGCCCACCGAAGGGTCACCGGGGAGCTGTTTTTT. It yields the protein CASSIAHRRVTGELFF.

The CDR3 here is CASSASSSTDTQYF. The CDR3 DNA sequence: TGCGCCAGCAGCGCGTCATCTAGCACAGATACGCAGTATTTT. This chain links TRBV5-1 with TRBJ2-3, with D hard to call. The germline V gene has CDR1 SGHRS and CDR2 YFSETQ. The V and J ends lost 4 bases and 0 bases respectively, with 9 bases between them. CDR3 size: 14 residues.

This sequence joins TRBV29-1 and TRBJ2-5, with D perhaps matching TRBD1 (6 bases). With the DNA end fitting TRBJ2-7 better, the J assignment may be wrong. This CDR3 is 13 amino acids long. CDR1 and CDR2 from the germline V gene are SQVTM and ANQGSEA. CDR3 DNA sequence: TGCAGCGTTGCAGGCAGGGGCGTAGACGAGCAGTACTTC. Amino acid sequence: CSVAGRGVDEQYF.

The chain uses TRBV6-1 and TRBJ1-2; weak D call: TRBD1 (5 bases). The ends were cut back, 4 bases at V and 5 bases at J, with 5 bases in the middle. Germline CDR1 MNHNS, CDR2 SASEGT. The CDR3 is 11 amino acids. This chain's CDR3 is CASSAGYGYTF. In nucleotides, the CDR3 is TGTGCCAGCAGTGCAGGGTATGGCTACACCTTC.

The chain combines TRBV20-1 with TRBJ2-5, with D perhaps assigned TRBD1 or TRBD2 (5 bases each). CDR1 is DFQATT and CDR2 is SNEGSKA in the germline V gene (reference sequence). The V end was cut by 5 bases, the J end by 4 bases, with 8 bases between. There are 11 residues in the CDR3. CDR3 DNA: TGCAGTGCTCTGGGGACAGAGACCCAGTACTTC. Encoded protein: CSALGTETQYF.

The chain recombines TRBV4-2 with TRBJ1-2; D call uncertain. CDR3 size: 16 residues. V shed 2 bases and J shed 3 bases, with 16 bases lying between them. CDR1 and CDR2 (germline): LGHNA, YNFKEQ. The CDR3 DNA reads as TGTGCCAGCAGCCAAATGAAAGGAATGATCGACTATGGCTACACCTTC. Translated: CASSQMKGMIDYGYTF.

V and J are TRBV10-3 and TRBJ2-3, with D unclear. This CDR3 has 17 residues. Germline values: CDR1 ENHRY, CDR2 SYGVKD. V was trimmed by 0 bases and J by 1 base, leaving 14 bases between them. As DNA, the CDR3 is TGTGCCATCAGTGAGTCGATTGGCCGGGCGGGCACAGATACGCAGTATTTT. Residues: CAISESIGRAGTDTQYF.

The V call is TRBV11-2, the J call TRBJ1-2; D is perhaps TRBD1 (5 bases). The germline CDR1 and CDR2 sequences are SGHAT and FQNNGV. V lost 0 bases and J lost 5, with 16 bases in between. This CDR3 region has 16 residues. The CDR3 region has the DNA TGTGCCAGCAGCTTAGAGGGAGGGACGGTGGCTTATGGCTACACCTTC. Translating gives CASSLEGGTVAYGYTF.

The table lists this clone with a few counts. The genes are TRBV18 and TRBJ1-6, with D perhaps matching TRBD1 (6 bases). This CDR3 comprises 16 residues. V was pared by 5 bases and J by 5 bases, with 16 bases between. From germline, CDR1 is KGHSH and CDR2 LQKENI. The chain's CDR3 is CASSLHRVGDNSPLHF. The CDR3 nucleotides read TGTGCCAGCTCATTGCACAGGGTCGGGGATAATTCACCCCTCCACTTT. The full variable domain, in which reference TRBV18 and TRBJ1-6 provide the parts outside the CDR3, is NAGVMQNPRHLVRRRGQEARLRCSPMKGHSHVYWYRQLPEEGLKFMVYLQKENIIDESGMPKERFSAEFPKEGPSILRIQQVVRGDSAAYFCASSLHRVGDNSPLHFGNGTRLTVT.

The V gene is TRBV5-5, the J gene TRBJ1-3, with D tentatively TRBD1 (5 bases). V was clipped by 4 bases and J by 2 bases, with 10 bases between them. Germline values: CDR1 SGHKS, CDR2 YYEKEE (reference sequence). This CDR3 is built from 14 residues. CDR3 coding DNA: TGTGCCAGCAGCAACAGGTCCCCTGGAAACACCATATATTTT. Its protein product is CASSNRSPGNTIYF.